This passage covers 6 T cell receptor beta chains from one sample sequenced in a study of response to subunit inactivated influenza vaccine (dated 2018 in TCRdb). Library generation was performed with RT-PCR. The instrument was an Illumina HiSeq 2500. TCRdb trimmed public reads at Q25 via fastp, called clones via MiXCR and kept in-frame beta chains. For every CDR3 protein sequence, its rows merge into one entry that carries the most common genes and DNA. For this sample the table gives about 780,000 distinct CDR3 sequences, of which 18% were detected only once. The biggest ten clones account for about a tenth of the sample. The sequences come from PBMCs from blood, collected more than 4 days after vaccination. These TCRs come from a man aged 50 or older who received an inactivated influenza vaccine. Donor details come from another sample of the same person, matched by shared clones.

The rearrangement links TRBV9 to TRBJ2-5, with 12 bases identical to TRBD1. The V gene's germline CDR1 is SGDLS and CDR2 YYNGEE. The CDR3 runs 15 residues. V was clipped by 3 bases and J by 4 bases; unmatched bases: 4. In DNA, the CDR3 is TGTGCCAGCAGCGCGTGGGACAGGGGGCGAGAGACCCAGTACTTC. Its translation is CASSAWDRGRETQYF.

This clonotype showed up many times. V gene TRBV7-9 combines with J gene TRBJ2-1; D could derive from TRBD1 or TRBD2 (5 bases each). V was trimmed by 1 base and J by 5 bases, leaving 15 bases between them. Germline V gene data show CDR1 as SEHNR and CDR2 as FQNEAQ (reference sequence). The CDR3 is made up of 16 amino acids. The CDR3 DNA follows: TGTGCCAGCAGCTTAGGCCCGAGGGGCGCGAACAATGAGCAGTTCTTC. Protein sequence: CASSLGPRGANNEQFF.

The chain recombines TRBV28 with TRBJ2-1; D is possibly TRBD2 (7 bases). Germline V gene sequence: CDR1 MDHEN, CDR2 SYDVKM. There are 18 residues in the CDR3. V lost 2 bases to trimming and J lost 9 bases, with 26 bases between them. DNA for the CDR3: TGTGCCAGCAGTTTAGCTTCCGGGGGGCAGGCGGAGTCGGGTGAGCAGTTCTTC. It yields the protein CASSLASGGQAESGEQFF. Full variable domain (remainder filled in from reference TRBV28 and TRBJ2-1): DVKVTQSSRYLVKRTGEKVFLECVQDMDHENMFWYRQDPGLGLRLIYFSYDVKMKEKGDIPEGYSVSREKKERFSLILESASTNQTSMYLCASSLASGGQAESGEQFFGPGTRLTVL.

Many counts were recorded for this clonotype. The CDR3 is CASSPIAGAYNEQFF. The CDR3 DNA reads TGTGCCAGCAGTCCCATAGCGGGAGCCTACAATGAGCAGTTCTTC. This chain links TRBV27 with TRBJ2-1; 9 nucleotides align to TRBD2. V dropped 5 bases and J dropped 2; count of bases not matched to a gene: 4. There are 15 residues in the CDR3. The V gene's germline CDR1 is MNHEY and CDR2 SMNVEV (reference sequence).

This clonotype was seen a handful of times. The chain links TRBV10-3 to TRBJ2-7, with 7 bases lining up with TRBD1. In germline, CDR1 is ENHRY, CDR2 SYGVKD. After removal of 5 bases from V and 2 bases from J, the junction contained 6 bases not matched to a gene. CDR3 size: 14 residues. The CDR3 loop reads CAISNGTETYEQYF. CDR3 sequence (DNA): TGTGCCATCAGTAACGGGACAGAAACCTACGAGCAGTACTTC.

This chain connects TRBV20-1 to TRBJ2-5, with D uncertain. This CDR3 contains 14 residues. Trimming shortened V by 3 bases and J by 1 base, and 12 bases separated the two germline ends. From germline, CDR1 is DFQATT and CDR2 SNEGSKA (reference sequence). The CDR3 nucleotides are TGCAGTGCTAGCGGCCCAGGCTTCCAAGAGACCCAGTACTTC. Encoded protein: CSASGPGFQETQYF.